Presented here are 27 T cell receptor beta chains from one specimen sequenced in a study of blood T cells in healthy people across ages. Using a J-beta primer mix together with a sample-barcoded 5' primer, a second PCR was run for about 7 to 12 cycles. TCRdb used MiXCR to reprocess the 5' RACE reads, holding one entry per CDR3 protein. This table holds approximately 1.5 million distinct CDR3 sequences, about 35% found once. The specimen was blood. These receptors were collected from a woman aged 30 to 39 in good health.

The rearrangement links TRBV28 to TRBJ1-5; D is unresolved. Trimming shortened V by 3 bases and J by 1 base, and 13 bases separated the two germline ends. The CDR3 runs 16 residues. From germline, CDR1 is MDHEN and CDR2 SYDVKM. The CDR3 DNA reads TGTGCCAGCAGTTTTACGCGGGGTGGCAGCAATCAGCCCCAGCATTTT. It yields the protein CASSFTRGGSNQPQHF.

This clonotype has only a few counts. This sequence joins TRBV6-5 and TRBJ2-3, with TRBD2 matching 8 bases. Trimming cost V 3 bases and J 6 bases; bases outside gene matches: 8. CDR3 length: 15 amino acids. The germline CDR1 and CDR2 sequences are MNHEY and SVGAGI. CDR3 sequence reads: CASSYGSGIADTQYF. The CDR3 nucleotides are TGTGCCAGCAGTTATGGTAGCGGGATTGCCGATACGCAGTATTTT.

This clonotype showed up just a few times. The V and J genes are TRBV20-1 and TRBJ1-2; D remains ambiguous. Germline CDR1 DFQATT, CDR2 SNEGSKA (reference sequence). The ends were cut back, 1 base at V and 6 bases at J, with 15 bases in the middle. This CDR3 region has 14 residues. The CDR3 region has the DNA TGCAGTGCTAGAGCTAATGAGGCAGCCGATGGCTACACCTTC. Protein: CSARANEAADGYTF.

The rearrangement links TRBV10-3 to TRBJ1-5, with no clear D. The germline gives CDR1 ENHRY, CDR2 SYGVKD. The V gene lost 0 bases and the J gene lost 1 base, with 7 bases spanning the gap. There are 15 residues in the CDR3. In nucleotides, the CDR3 is TGTGCCATCAGTGAGTCGGACCGAAGCAATCAGCCCCAGCATTTT. Residues: CAISESDRSNQPQHF.

Comment on this clonotype: Since a much larger clone is just one base distant, this may be a read error. The chain has TRBV3-1 and TRBJ2-5; possible D gene TRBD2, 6 bases. Germline values: CDR1 LGHDT, CDR2 YNNKEL (reference sequence). V lost 6 bases, J lost 2 bases, and 10 bases lay in between. The CDR3 extends over 13 amino acids. The CDR3 DNA reads as TGTGCCAGCAGATCGGGGGTTCAAGAGACCCAGTACTTC. It yields the protein CASRSGVQETQYF.

V and J are TRBV3-1 and TRBJ2-3; 7 nucleotides agree with TRBD2. The ends lost 1 base at V and 1 base at J; junction bases unmatched: 5. Germline CDR1 is LGHDT and CDR2 is YNNKEL (reference sequence). This CDR3 has 16 amino acids. CDR3 region: CASSQVSTSGTDTQYF. CDR3 in DNA: TGTGCCAGCAGCCAAGTATCCACTAGCGGCACAGATACGCAGTATTTT.

This clonotype was counted between two and nine times. The chain joins TRBV3-1 to TRBJ2-7; D is possibly TRBD1 (6 bases). The CDR3 runs to 15 residues. With 11 bases removed from V and 3 bases from J, the gap between germline ends came to 23 bases. Germline V gives CDR1 LGHDT, CDR2 YNNKEL (reference sequence). This CDR3 reads CAPTDELGALYEQYF. DNA of the CDR3: TGTGCCCCTACAGATGAGTTGGGGGCCCTCTACGAGCAGTACTTC.

The chain recombines TRBV11-2 with TRBJ2-1, with 9 bases matching TRBD2. Germline V gives CDR1 SGHAT, CDR2 FQNNGV. The CDR3 runs to 16 residues. J lost 6 bases, V lost 5 bases, and 11 bases had no gene match. CDR3 DNA: TGTGCCAGCAGCGACCTTAGCGGGGGATCGCCCAATGAGCAGTTCTTC. Residues: CASSDLSGGSPNEQFF.

This clonotype came up a few times. The V and J genes are TRBV7-9 and TRBJ2-1; 9 bases are a match to TRBD2. V dropped 0 bases and J dropped 8; count of bases not matched to a gene: 8. CDR3 length: 16 residues. Germline V gene sequence: CDR1 SEHNR, CDR2 FQNEAQ (reference sequence). The CDR3 reads CASSLAPQRGDDEQFF. DNA of the CDR3: TGTGCCAGCAGCTTAGCGCCCCAGCGGGGGGACGATGAGCAGTTCTTC.

This chain links TRBV2 with TRBJ2-3; D call uncertain. Germline lookup yields CDR1 SNHLY and CDR2 FYNNEI. The CDR3 contains 13 residues. V gave up 5 bases and J gave up 2 bases, with 8 bases separating them. The CDR3 loop is CASSKDNTDTQYF. The DNA for the CDR3 is TGTGCCAGCAGTAAAGATAACACAGATACGCAGTATTTT.

This clonotype turned up a few times. The J gene is TRBJ2-1, the V gene TRBV15; D might be TRBD2 (6 bases). V dropped 3 bases and J dropped 1 base, with 16 bases sitting between them. The CDR3 loop spans 17 amino acids. Germline values: CDR1 LNHNV, CDR2 YYDKDF (reference sequence). CDR3 sequence reads: CATSRRVGRPSYNEQFF. CDR3 sequence (DNA): TGTGCCACCAGCAGGAGGGTGGGGAGGCCGTCCTACAATGAGCAGTTCTTC.

The chain joins TRBV28 to TRBJ2-3; D not certain. There are 14 residues in the CDR3. V lost 7 bases and J 3 bases, leaving 14 bases between the germline ends. The germline gives CDR1 MDHEN, CDR2 SYDVKM. For the CDR3, the DNA is TGTGCCAGCACCATGACTCCATTGACAGATACGCAGTATTTT. It encodes CASTMTPLTDTQYF.

The chain links TRBV7-2 to TRBJ2-7; D is unresolved. The CDR3 consists of 14 residues. V lost 4 bases, J lost 2 bases, and 12 bases lay in between. Germline V gives CDR1 SGHTA, CDR2 FQGNSA. The CDR3 reads CASSSPDGPYEQYF. The CDR3 coding sequence is TGTGCCAGCAGCTCCCCGGACGGACCCTACGAGCAGTACTTC. The entire variable domain, with the rest obtained from reference TRBV7-2 and TRBJ2-7, is as follows: GAGVSQSPSNKVTEKGKDVELRCDPISGHTALYWYRQSLGQGLEFLIYFQGNSAPDKSGLPSDRFSAERTGGSVSTLTIQRTQQEDSAVYLCASSSPDGPYEQYFGPGTRLTVT.

This clonotype occurred a few times. The chain uses TRBV28 and TRBJ2-3; D could derive from TRBD1 or TRBD2 (7 bases each). Germline CDR1 reads MDHEN; CDR2 reads SYDVKM. Between the trimmed V and J ends, which lost 2 bases and 3 bases, there was a span of 15 bases. CDR3 length: 16 amino acids. The CDR3 sequence: CASSLRSGGGTDTQYF. In DNA, the CDR3 is TGTGCCAGCAGTTTAAGGTCAGGGGGAGGGACAGATACGCAGTATTTT.

This clonotype was found a few times. This rearrangement joins TRBV5-1 to TRBJ2-1; 11 bases agree with TRBD2. CDR3 length equals 15 residues. With 4 bases clipped from V and 6 bases from J, the junction kept 6 bases outside the gene matches. CDR1 is SGHRS and CDR2 is YFSETQ in the germline V gene. The CDR3: CASSLLAGELNEQFF. The CDR3 region has the DNA TGCGCCAGCAGCCTACTAGCGGGGGAGCTCAATGAGCAGTTCTTC.

This clonotype was detected a few times. The chain is built from TRBV5-1 and TRBJ1-2; D possibly corresponds to TRBD1 (5 bases). CDR1 is SGHRS, CDR2 YFSETQ, per germline. The length of the CDR3 is 15 residues. The germline V and J ends were trimmed by 0 bases and 6 bases, with 15 bases remaining between them. The chain's CDR3 is CASSLEDGTVNGYTF. Written as DNA, the CDR3 is TGCGCCAGCAGCTTGGAGGACGGGACCGTTAATGGCTACACCTTC.

The chain links TRBV1 to TRBJ2-1; TRBD2 is the table's D call, not checked against the DNA. TRBV1 is termed a pseudogene. The CDR3 consists of 14 residues. CDR3 in amino acids: CTSSRAGGINEQFF. The CDR3, as DNA: TGCACCAGCAGCCGAGCGGGAGGAATCAATGAGCAGTTCTTC.

The chain carries TRBV15 and TRBJ1-1; D is possibly TRBD1 (6 bases). This CDR3 has 15 residues. V was clipped by 3 bases and J by 5 bases, with 16 bases between them. Germline V gene lookup returns CDR1 LNHNV and CDR2 YYDKDF (reference sequence). CDR3 DNA sequence: TGTGCCACCAGCAGCGGGGGGCTCTTAAGGACTGAAGCTTTCTTT. As protein: CATSSGGLLRTEAFF.

There are many counts of this clonotype. CDR3 region: CASRTGSNEQYF. CDR3 nucleotide sequence: TGTGCCAGCCGGACAGGGTCGAATGAGCAGTACTTC. The V call is TRBV27, the J call TRBJ2-7, with 8 bases matching TRBD1. The germline V gene encodes CDR1 MNHEY and CDR2 SMNVEV (reference sequence). Trimming took 8 bases from V and 7 from J; bases not matched to a gene: 7. There are 12 residues in the CDR3.

The chain carries TRBV7-2 and TRBJ2-1; the match to TRBD1 covers 7 bases. The CDR3 runs 15 residues. Germline CDR1 is SGHTA and CDR2 is FQGNSA. The V segment lost 10 bases and the J segment 6 bases; nucleotides outside the gene matches: 15. CDR3 coding DNA: TGTGCCACCGAAGGATTTAGGGGGCTGGGCAATGAGCAGTTCTTC. It yields the protein CATEGFRGLGNEQFF.

This clonotype was detected a few times. The V call is TRBV20-1, the J call TRBJ1-2; D unclear. Per germline, CDR1 DFQATT and CDR2 SNEGSKA (reference sequence). V lost 3 bases and J 1 base, leaving 9 bases between the germline ends. The CDR3 has 13 residues. CDR3: CSARRNSNYGYTF. Here the CDR3 DNA reads TGCAGTGCTAGGAGGAACAGTAACTATGGCTACACCTTC.

The chain employs TRBV12-3 or TRBV12-4 and TRBJ2-5; D is unclear. This CDR3 comprises 12 residues. Trimming cost V 7 bases and J 3 bases, with 9 bases left between them. CDR3 region: CASNPKEETQYF. Written as DNA, the CDR3 is TGTGCCAGCAACCCTAAGGAAGAGACCCAGTACTTC.

This clonotype was counted a single time. The chain is built from TRBV12-3 or TRBV12-4 and TRBJ1-5, with D tentatively TRBD1 (5 bases). This CDR3 is built from 15 residues. V dropped 10 bases and J dropped 0 bases, with 16 bases sitting between them. CDR3 amino acids: CANQQEGYSNQPQHF. The CDR3 coding sequence is TGTGCCAACCAACAGGAGGGGTATAGCAATCAGCCCCAGCATTTT.

This chain connects TRBV20-1 to TRBJ1-2; D ambiguous. CDR3 length equals 13 residues. Germline lookup yields CDR1 DFQATT and CDR2 SNEGSKA (reference sequence). V was clipped by 0 bases and J by 5 bases, with 10 bases between them. The CDR3, as DNA: TGCAGTGCTAGAGATTCGGAAACATATGGCTACACCTTC. Its protein product is CSARDSETYGYTF.

This clonotype was picked up a small number of times. The J gene is TRBJ2-1, the V gene TRBV29-1, with 12 bases fitting TRBD2. In germline, CDR1 is SQVTM, CDR2 ANQGSEA. Trimming removed 6 bases from V and 5 bases from J; junction bases left unmatched: 2. The CDR3 length is 13 residues. DNA for the CDR3: TGCAGCGTCGGACTAGCGGGGCACAATGAGCAGTTCTTC. Its translation is CSVGLAGHNEQFF.

Of note for this clonotype: With a much larger clone just one base away, this may be a read error. This likely comes from a read error, as the CDR3 has no conserved phenylalanine or tryptophan at its end. The rearrangement uses TRBV7-2 and TRBJ1-2; no clear D. This CDR3 spans 13 amino acids. V lost 3 bases to trimming and J lost 8 bases, with 13 bases between them. Germline V gene lookup returns CDR1 SGHTA and CDR2 FQGNSA. The CDR3 protein is CASSFNIGNGYTL. In nucleotides, the CDR3 is TGTGCCAGCAGCTTCAACATCGGGAACGGCTACACCCTC.

This clonotype is a singleton in its sample. The rearrangement links TRBV7-3 to TRBJ1-1, with D unclear. The germline CDR1 and CDR2 sequences are SGHTA and FQGTGA. Trimming pared 4 bases from V and 4 bases from J, leaving 10 bases between. This CDR3 has 13 amino acids. The CDR3 DNA sequence: TGTGCCAGCAGCTCGTTTGAGGGCACTGAAGCTTTCTTT. Translation gives CASSSFEGTEAFF.